The clone carrying this TCR beta chain was picked up a small number of times. Antigen: not known. The source of the sample is a study of identical twins. General study points: Fewer insertions characterized abundant cord blood beta clonotypes, whereas memory repertoires showed none. The authors noted that invariant MAIT and iNKT cells could partly confound zero-insertion analyses.

Carrying unique molecular identifiers, the cDNA also gained a universal primer site through template switching. MiXCR was run by TCRdb on the 5' RACE reads, yielding one entry per CDR3 protein. The table has 300,000 to 400,000 distinct CDR3 sequences, approximately 13% seen once; the top ten hold approximately 7.6%. In germline, CDR1 is SGHTA, CDR2 FQGNSA. V dropped 1 base and J dropped 6 bases, with 6 bases sitting between them. The CDR3 length is 13 residues. The sample also formed part of further work on yellow fever vaccine responses in identical twins.

What was sequenced was CD8+ T cells sorted from blood. This TCR derives from a woman aged 18-29 years in good health. The rearrangement joins TRBV7-2 to TRBJ2-2; D gene ambiguous. The CDR3 sequence: CASSLVGPGELFF. CDR3 in DNA: TGTGCCAGCAGCTTAGTCGGACCCGGGGAGCTGTTTTTT.